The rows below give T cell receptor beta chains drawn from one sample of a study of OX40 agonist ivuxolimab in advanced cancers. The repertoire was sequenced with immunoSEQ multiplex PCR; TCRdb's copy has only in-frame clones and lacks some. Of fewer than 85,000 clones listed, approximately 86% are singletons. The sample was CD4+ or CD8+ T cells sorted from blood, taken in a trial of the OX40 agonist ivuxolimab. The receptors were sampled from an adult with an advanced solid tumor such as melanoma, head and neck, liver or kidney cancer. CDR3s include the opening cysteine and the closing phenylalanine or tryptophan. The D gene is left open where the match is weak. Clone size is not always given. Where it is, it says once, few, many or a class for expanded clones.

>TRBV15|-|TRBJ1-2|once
CATSRSSADYGYTF
TGTGCCACCAGCAGAAGTTCGGCAGACTATGGCTACACCTTC
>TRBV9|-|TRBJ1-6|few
CASSGGLGHDSPLHF
TGTGCCAGCAGCGGAGGGCTAGGGCACGATTCACCCCTCCACTTT
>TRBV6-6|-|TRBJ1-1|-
CASTSGDGMNTEAFF
TGTGCCAGCACCTCCGGTGATGGGATGAACACTGAAGCTTTCTTT
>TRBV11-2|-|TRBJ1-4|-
CASSFPREGTNEKLFF
TGTGCCAGCAGCTTCCCCCGAGAAGGAACTAATGAAAAACTGTTTTTT
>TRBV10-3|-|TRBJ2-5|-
CAIRRTFGEEQYF
TGTGCCATCAGAAGGACTTTTGGAGAGGAGCAGTACTTC
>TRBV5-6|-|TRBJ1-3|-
CASSVDLVGNTIYF
TGTGCCAGCAGCGTGGACCTTGTCGGAAACACCATATATTTT
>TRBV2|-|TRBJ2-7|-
CASSEGDRSGQYF
TGTGCCAGCAGTGAGGGTGACCGGTCTGGGCAGTACTTC
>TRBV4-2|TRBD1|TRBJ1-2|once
CASSQPGQGLKGYGYTF
TGTGCCAGCAGCCAGCCGGGACAGGGGCTCAAAGGGTATGGCTACACCTTC
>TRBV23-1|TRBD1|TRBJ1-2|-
CASSQGGQTNYGYTF
TGCGCCAGCAGTCAAGGGGGACAGACGAACTATGGCTACACCTTC
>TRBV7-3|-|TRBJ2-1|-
CASSLEAGKNNEQFF
TGTGCCAGCAGCTTAGAGGCAGGGAAAAACAATGAGCAGTTCTTC
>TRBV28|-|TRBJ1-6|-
CASSFMPQGVYNSPLHF
TGTGCCAGCAGTTTCATGCCGCAAGGAGTTTATAATTCACCCCTCCACTTT
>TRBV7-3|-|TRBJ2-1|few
CASSLTGLTEPNEQFF
TGTGCCAGCAGCTTAACGGGGCTGACAGAACCCAATGAGCAGTTCTTC
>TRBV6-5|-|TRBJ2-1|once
CASSSYPDVANCEQFF
TGTGCCAGCAGTTCCTACCCGGATGTAGCCAATTGCGAGCAGTTCTTC
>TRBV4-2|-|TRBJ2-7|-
CASSQEQGGEQYF
TGTGCCAGCAGCCAGGAACAGGGAGGCGAGCAGTACTTC
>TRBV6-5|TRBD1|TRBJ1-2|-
CASSTGQGVVYGYTF
TGTGCCAGCAGTACGGGACAGGGGGTGGTCTATGGCTACACCTTC
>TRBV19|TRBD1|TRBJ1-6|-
CASSTGANSPLHF
TGTGCCAGTAGCACAGGGGCTAATTCACCCCTCCACTTT
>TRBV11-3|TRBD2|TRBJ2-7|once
CASSLGLASEQYF
TGTGCCAGCAGCTTGGGACTAGCAAGCGAGCAGTACTTC
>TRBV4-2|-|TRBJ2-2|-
CASSQEPGVNTGELFF
TGTGCCAGCAGCCAAGAACCCGGGGTAAACACCGGGGAGCTGTTTTTT
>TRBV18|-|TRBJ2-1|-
CASSQGQPSYNEQFF
TGTGCCAGCTCGCAAGGACAGCCCTCCTACAATGAGCAGTTCTTC
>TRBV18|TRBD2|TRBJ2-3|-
CASSHRTSGGQSDTQYF
TGTGCCAGCTCACACCGGACTAGCGGGGGCCAATCAGATACGCAGTATTTT
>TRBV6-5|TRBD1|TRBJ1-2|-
CASRGQALYGYTF
TGTGCCAGCAGAGGACAGGCCCTCTATGGCTACACCTTC
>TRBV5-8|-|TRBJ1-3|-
CASSLVVLSSGNTIYF
TGTGCCAGCAGCTTGGTCGTCCTAAGCTCTGGAAACACCATATATTTT
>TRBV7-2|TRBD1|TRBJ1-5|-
CASSLGTGAGQPQHF
TGTGCCAGCAGCTTAGGGACAGGGGCTGGTCAGCCCCAGCATTTT
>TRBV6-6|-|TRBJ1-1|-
CASRGIRGTEAFF
TGTGCCAGCAGGGGGATCCGGGGGACTGAAGCTTTCTTT
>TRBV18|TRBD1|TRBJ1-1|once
CASSPSKGQGTEAFF
TGTGCCAGCTCACCATCAAAGGGACAGGGGACTGAAGCTTTCTTT
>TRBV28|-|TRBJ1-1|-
CASSLQTNTEAFF
TGTGCCAGCAGTCTACAAACGAACACTGAAGCTTTCTTT
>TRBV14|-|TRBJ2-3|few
CASSQVSVTQYF
TGTGCCAGCAGCCAAGTCAGCGTCACGCAGTATTTT
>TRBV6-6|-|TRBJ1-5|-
CASSYDRWPQHF
TGTGCCAGCAGTTACGACCGGTGGCCCCAGCATTTT
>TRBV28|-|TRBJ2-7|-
CASTRTMAIYEQYF
TGTGCCAGCACCCGGACAATGGCAATTTACGAGCAGTACTTC
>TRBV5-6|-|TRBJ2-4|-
CASSFGRNIQYF
TGTGCCAGCAGCTTCGGCAGAAACATTCAGTACTTC
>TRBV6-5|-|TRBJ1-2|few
CASSYEAGDYGYTF
TGTGCCAGCAGTTACGAGGCGGGAGACTATGGCTACACCTTC
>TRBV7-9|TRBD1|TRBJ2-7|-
CASSPPGTAISGEQYF
TGTGCCAGCAGCCCGCCTGGGACAGCCATCTCGGGTGAGCAGTACTTC
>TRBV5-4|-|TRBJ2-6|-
CASSSARLSGANVLTF
TGTGCCAGCAGCTCAGCACGTCTCTCTGGGGCCAACGTCCTGACTTTC
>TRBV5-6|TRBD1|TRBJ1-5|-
CASSLAGGHQPQHF
TGTGCCAGCAGCTTAGCAGGGGGACATCAGCCCCAGCATTTT
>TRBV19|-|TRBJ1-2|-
CASTRSRSNYGYTF
TGTGCCAGTACACGTAGCCGATCTAACTATGGCTACACCTTC
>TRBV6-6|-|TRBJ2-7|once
CASSYLDGRNYYEQYF
TGTGCCAGCAGTTATCTCGACGGGCGGAATTACTACGAGCAGTACTTC